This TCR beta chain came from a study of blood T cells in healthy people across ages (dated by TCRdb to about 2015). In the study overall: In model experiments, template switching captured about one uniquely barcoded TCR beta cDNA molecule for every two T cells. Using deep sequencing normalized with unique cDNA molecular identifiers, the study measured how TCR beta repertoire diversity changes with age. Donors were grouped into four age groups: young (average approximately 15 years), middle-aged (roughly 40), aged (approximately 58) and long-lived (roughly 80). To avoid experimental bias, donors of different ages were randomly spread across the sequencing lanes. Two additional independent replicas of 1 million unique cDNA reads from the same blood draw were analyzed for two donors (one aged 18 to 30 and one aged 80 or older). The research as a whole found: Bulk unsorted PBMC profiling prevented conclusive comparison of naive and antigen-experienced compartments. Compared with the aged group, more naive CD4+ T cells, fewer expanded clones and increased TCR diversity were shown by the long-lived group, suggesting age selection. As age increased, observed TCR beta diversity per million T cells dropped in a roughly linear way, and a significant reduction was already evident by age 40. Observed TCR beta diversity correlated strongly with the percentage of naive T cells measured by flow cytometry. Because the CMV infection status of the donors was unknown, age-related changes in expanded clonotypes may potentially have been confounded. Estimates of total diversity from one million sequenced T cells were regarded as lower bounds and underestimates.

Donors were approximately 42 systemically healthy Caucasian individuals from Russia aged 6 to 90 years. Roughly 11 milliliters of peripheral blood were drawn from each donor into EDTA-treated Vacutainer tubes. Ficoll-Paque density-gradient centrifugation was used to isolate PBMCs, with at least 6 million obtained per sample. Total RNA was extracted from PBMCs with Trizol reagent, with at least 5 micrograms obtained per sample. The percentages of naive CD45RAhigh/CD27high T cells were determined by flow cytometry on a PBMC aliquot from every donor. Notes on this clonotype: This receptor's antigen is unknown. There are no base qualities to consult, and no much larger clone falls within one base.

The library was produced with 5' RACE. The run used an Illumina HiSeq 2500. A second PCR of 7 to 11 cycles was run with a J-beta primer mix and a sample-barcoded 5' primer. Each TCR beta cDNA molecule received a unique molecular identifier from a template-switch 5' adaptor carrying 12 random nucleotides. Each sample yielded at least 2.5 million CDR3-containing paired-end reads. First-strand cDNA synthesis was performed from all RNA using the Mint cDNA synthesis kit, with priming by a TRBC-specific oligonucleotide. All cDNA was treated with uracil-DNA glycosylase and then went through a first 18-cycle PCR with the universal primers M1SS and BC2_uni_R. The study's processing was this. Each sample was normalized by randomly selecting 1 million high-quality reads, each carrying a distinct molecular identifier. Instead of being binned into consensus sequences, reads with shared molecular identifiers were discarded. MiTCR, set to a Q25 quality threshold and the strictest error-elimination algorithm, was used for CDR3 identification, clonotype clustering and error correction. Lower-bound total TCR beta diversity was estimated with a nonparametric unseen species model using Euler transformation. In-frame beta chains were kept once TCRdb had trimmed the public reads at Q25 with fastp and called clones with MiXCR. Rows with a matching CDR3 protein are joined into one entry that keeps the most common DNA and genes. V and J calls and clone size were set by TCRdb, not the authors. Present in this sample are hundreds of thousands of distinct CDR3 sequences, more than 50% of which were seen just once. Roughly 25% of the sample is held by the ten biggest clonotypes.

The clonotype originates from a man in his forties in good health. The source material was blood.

The DNA sequence reads TGTGCCAGCAGCACACAGGGGTCTGGGACCCAGTACTTC. This is translated as CASSTQGSGTQYF. The rearranged chain carries TRBV7-3 and TRBJ2-7; TRBD1 matches 7 bases in the middle. The J call is in doubt because the DNA end fits TRBJ2-5 better. The CDR3 starts with the cysteine, ends with the phenylalanine, and has 13 residues. Only the CDR3 portion is preserved as DNA: 39 bases, with reading frame beginning at the first base. As encoded in the germline V gene, CDR1 is SGHTA while CDR2 is FQGTGA.